The 17 T cell receptor beta chains given below trace back to one sample, sequenced in a study of persistence of HIV-infected CD4 T cells. Their specific antigens are unknown. This was the immunoSEQ version 4 assay in survey mode. Data came from immunoSEQ multiplex PCR; TCRdb stores just in-frame clones and leaves some out. This table has just over 35,000 clones, approximately 81% appearing once. Overlapping HIV-1 Gag 15-mer peptides at 1 ug per peptide per mL were used. CD40L/CD69 double-negative CD45RO-high memory CD4+ T cells were collected. This sample comprised cultured CD4+ T cells from PBMCs, obtained from a patient who received antiretroviral therapy. Receptor source: an adult with HIV. The donor label of this sample is uncertain.

There are a few counts of this clone. The chain carries TRBV15 and TRBJ1-1; tentatively, D is TRBD1 (5 bases). Per the germline V gene, CDR1 is LNHNV and CDR2 is YYDKDF (reference sequence). V was shortened by 5 bases and J by 9 bases, with 13 bases between the two germline ends. This CDR3 comprises 12 residues. CDR3 loop: CATSGTSGKAFF. Here the CDR3 DNA reads TGTGCCACCAGCGGTACTTCAGGGAAAGCTTTCTTT.

This chain links TRBV24-1 with TRBJ1-2; TRBD1 matches 7 bases. The length of the CDR3 is 16 residues. Germline assignment: CDR1 KGHDR and CDR2 SFDVKD. V lost 2 bases, J lost 2 bases, and 7 bases stayed unmatched. CDR3: CATSDSTGQNNYGYTF. In DNA form, the CDR3 reads TGTGCCACCAGTGATTCGACGGGACAGAACAACTATGGCTACACCTTC.

This clone was seen just once. V usage is TRBV24-1 and J usage is TRBJ1-5, with D possibly matching TRBD1 (5 bases). Between the trimmed V and J ends, which lost 2 bases and 1 base, there was a span of 14 bases. CDR1 is KGHDR and CDR2 is SFDVKD in the germline V gene. The CDR3 covers 17 residues. CDR3 in amino acids: CATSDSPGGGSNQPQHF. In DNA, the CDR3 is TGTGCCACCAGTGATTCCCCTGGGGGGGGGAGCAATCAGCCCCAGCATTTT.

The rearrangement joins TRBV5-1 to TRBJ1-6, with 10 bases that match TRBD1. CDR1 is SGHRS and CDR2 is YFSETQ in the germline V gene. The J segment lost 10 bases and the V segment lost 4 bases, leaving 11 bases of the junction unmatched. The length of the CDR3 is 16 residues. The CDR3 DNA reads TGCGCCAGCAGCCCTAACCCGGGACAGGGGTTCTCACCCCTCCACTTT. Translated: CASSPNPGQGFSPLHF.

This chain joins TRBV6-1 and TRBJ1-6; tentatively, D is TRBD1 (5 bases). The germline V and J ends were trimmed by 2 bases and 13 bases, with 18 bases remaining between them. The CDR3 loop spans 15 amino acids. In germline, CDR1 is MNHNS, CDR2 SASEGT. In DNA, the CDR3 is TGTGCCAGCAGTGAACTCCGGACACCTCAGGGTCCCCTCCACTTT. Translation: CASSELRTPQGPLHF.

The chain uses TRBV6-5 and TRBJ1-1, with 7 bases identical to TRBD1. V dropped 7 bases and J dropped 1; count of bases not matched to a gene: 3. Germline-derived CDR1 and CDR2 are MNHEY and SVGAGI. The CDR3 covers 13 residues. For the CDR3, the DNA is TGTGCCAGCACGGACAGGAGGAACACTGAAGCTTTCTTT. Its protein product is CASTDRRNTEAFF.

This rearrangement joins TRBV28 to TRBJ1-1; TRBD1 is a possible D gene (5 bases). Germline assignment: CDR1 MDHEN and CDR2 SYDVKM. This CDR3 contains 13 residues. Deletions cut 6 bases from V and 1 base from J, with 9 bases between. Here the CDR3 reads CASRNTGNTEAFF. The CDR3 DNA reads TGTGCCAGCAGGAACACAGGGAACACTGAAGCTTTCTTT. Filled out from reference TRBV28 and TRBJ1-1, the complete variable domain reads DVKVTQSSRYLVKRTGEKVFLECVQDMDHENMFWYRQDPGLGLRLIYFSYDVKMKEKGDIPEGYSVSREKKERFSLILESASTNQTSMYLCASRNTGNTEAFFGQGTRLTVV.

This chain connects TRBV21-1 to TRBJ2-4; TRBD1 is the table's D call and was not checked against the DNA. TRBV21-1 is noted as a pseudogene. The length of the CDR3 is 15 residues. The CDR3 bases are TGTGCCAGCAGCAAACATCCAGGGACAAAAAACATTCAGTACTTC. This gives the protein CASSKHPGTKNIQYF.

V and J are TRBV28 and TRBJ2-7, with D perhaps matching TRBD1 or TRBD2 (5 bases each). The V end was cut by 5 bases, the J end by 3 bases, with 17 bases between. Germline V gives CDR1 MDHEN, CDR2 SYDVKM. This CDR3 contains 15 residues. CDR3 amino acids: CASSGTVVSGYEQYF. The DNA for the CDR3 is TGTGCCAGCAGTGGGACGGTCGTGAGCGGCTACGAGCAGTACTTC.

V is TRBV19 and J is TRBJ1-5; a possible D gene is TRBD1 (6 bases). This CDR3 comprises 15 residues. CDR1 is LNHDA and CDR2 is SQIVND in the germline V gene (reference sequence). Trimming shortened V by 2 bases and J by 0 bases, and 8 bases separated the two germline ends. CDR3 in DNA: TGTGCCAGTAGTATACAGGGGCGTAGCAATCAGCCCCAGCATTTT. This sequence encodes CASSIQGRSNQPQHF.

The genes are TRBV11-3 and TRBJ2-7; D tentatively reads TRBD1 or TRBD2 (5 bases each). Germline loops: CDR1 SGHNT, CDR2 YENEEA. The CDR3 has 13 residues. V was trimmed by 1 base and J by 3 bases, leaving 7 bases between them. CDR3 DNA: TGTGCCAGCAGCTTAGGTGGGGGCTACGAGCAGTACTTC. Protein: CASSLGGGYEQYF.

The V call is TRBV5-8, the J call TRBJ1-1; no definite D call. CDR3 length: 15 amino acids. Trimming cost V 4 bases and J 0 bases, with 13 bases left between them. Germline values: CDR1 SGHTS, CDR2 YDEGEE. The CDR3 protein is CASSPRWGMNTEAFF. The CDR3 region has the DNA TGTGCCAGCAGCCCGAGGTGGGGAATGAACACTGAAGCTTTCTTT.

The chain combines TRBV19 with TRBJ1-2; D not certain. The V and J ends lost 3 bases and 5 bases respectively, with 10 bases between them. CDR3 length equals 13 residues. Germline V lookup: CDR1 LNHDA, CDR2 SQIVND (reference sequence). CDR3 DNA sequence: TGTGCCAGTAGTATCAGTAGGAAGTATGGCTACACCTTC. Translated, it gives CASSISRKYGYTF.

The chain employs TRBV28 and TRBJ1-5, with unresolved D. The germline V gene has CDR1 MDHEN and CDR2 SYDVKM. The ends were cut back, 4 bases at V and 11 bases at J, with 15 bases in the middle. The CDR3 has 13 amino acids. CDR3 bases: TGTGCCAGCAGTTCCCACGATAACCGGGCCCAGCATTTT. As protein: CASSSHDNRAQHF.

This clone was seen a single time. The rearrangement links TRBV4-1 to TRBJ2-3; 8 bases are shared with TRBD2. The CDR3 spans 16 residues. The germline gives CDR1 MGHRA, CDR2 YSYEKL. Germline trimming cut 5 bases from V and 4 bases from J; bases unmatched to any gene: 11. The CDR3 coding sequence is TGCGCCAGCAGCGAACCGGGACTAGGGAAATCAGATACGCAGTATTTT. It yields the protein CASSEPGLGKSDTQYF.

This chain uses TRBV18 with TRBJ1-3; tentative D call: TRBD1 (6 bases). Trimming took 0 bases from V and 0 from J, leaving 12 bases between them. The CDR3 contains 17 residues. CDR1 KGHSH and CDR2 LQKENI come from the germline V gene. The CDR3 region is CASSPPEGGYSGNTIYF. DNA of the CDR3: TGTGCCAGCTCACCACCAGAGGGGGGATACTCTGGAAACACCATATATTTT.

This sequence joins TRBV5-1 and TRBJ2-7; D remains unclear. The germline CDR1 and CDR2 sequences are SGHRS and YFSETQ. V was clipped by 3 bases and J by 4 bases, with 14 bases between them. This CDR3 is 14 amino acids long. This CDR3 is CASSSGRSMYEQYF. The CDR3 nucleotides are TGCGCCAGCAGCTCCGGACGGAGTATGTACGAGCAGTACTTC.